This TCR beta chain originates from a study of T cell changes during pregnancy in multiple sclerosis. Sequenced by immunoSEQ multiplex PCR; TCRdb stores in-frame clones only, minus some. Seen here are about 89,000 clones, about 93% observed once, and the top ten hold 0.65% to 0.95%. The CDR3 has 13 residues. Germline V lookup: CDR1 SGHDT, CDR2 YYEEEE. After removal of 6 bases from V and 1 base from J, the junction contained 2 bases not matched to a gene. The source of this sequence is a female donor with multiple sclerosis, enrolled in a pregnancy study. The V call is TRBV5-6, the J call TRBJ2-5, with 8 bases aligning to TRBD1. The sample in question was peripheral blood, obtained in the third trimester of pregnancy. The CDR3 DNA reads as TGTGCCAGCAACAGGGGGACCCAAGAGACCCAGTACTTC. Translated, it gives CASNRGTQETQYF.